The following is a TCR beta chain sequence with its context. In its sample, this clone was seen a few times. The clone's antigen remains unknown. Within one base of it there is no much larger clone, and no base qualities were kept. The data derive from a study of blood T cell repertoires in COVID-19 (dated by TCRdb to the early 2020s). Study-wide context: Samples covering the acute and convalescent phases of COVID-19 were provided by collaborators in the United States, Italy and Spain. Where HLA class I and class II types were available, the types were taken from metadata supplied by the sample provider, not from assay-based typing. The sample metadata nearly always contained a de-identified subject ID, COVID-19 status, age in years and sex. Samples came from the ongoing ImmuneRACE study (first 160 participants) plus 1,254 subjects from 6 global collaborators. Deeply sampled blood TCRbeta repertoires from subjects exposed to, actively infected with, or recovered from COVID-19 were included in the dataset. A freely available public database, intended as a resource for researchers studying the immune response to SARS-CoV-2, is where the repertoires were released. The prospective study material was composed of cDNA or gDNA derived from T cells, B-cell-depleted T cells, or PBMCs.

TCRbeta CDR3 regions were amplified from genomic DNA using the immunoSEQ Assay, a bias-controlled multiplex PCR. Per the authors' processing: The number of nucleated cells in each sample was estimated by amplification of reference gene primers within the assay. To quantify the absolute abundance of each unique TCRbeta CDR3 rearrangement, sequence reads were collapsed and filtered. For each sample, productive Simpson clonality was calculated as the square root of Simpson's diversity index across productive rearrangements. As stored in TCRdb, this immuneACCESS dataset retains in-frame rearrangements with V and J assigned. A fraction of the clones does not appear; measured against another copy, unresolved V genes explain less than half of the discrepancy, and the remainder lacks a known reason. The V and J calls and clone size are taken from that table; D and trimming were inferred from the DNA. This sample has around 300,000 clones in its table, and roughly 88% of those were observed once. Around 5% of the sample is held by the ten biggest clonotypes.

The CDR3 holds 13 amino acids from the cysteine to the phenylalanine. Only CDR3 DNA remains: 39 bases, in frame from the first base. Trimming takes 3 bases off V and 6 bases off J; junction bases not matched to a gene: 3. Participants in the prospective study were enrolled through a virtual design, were aged roughly 18 to 100 years, and lived in fewer than 30 United States geographic areas. In the prospective study, cohorts were assigned on the basis of participant-reported clinical history obtained from a screening survey and a study questionnaire. For ImmuneRACE Cohort 3, a participant was defined as recovered based on two consecutive negative NP/OP PCR tests, clearance by a healthcare professional, or resolution of symptoms. In the prospective study, whole blood, serum and a nasopharyngeal or oropharyngeal swab were collected from each participant by mobile phlebotomists. Over a roughly two-month period, participants in the prospective study had the option of providing additional blood draws and questionnaires. Blood samples from the prospective study were shipped frozen or at room temperature prior to DNA extraction.

Here is what the overall study found, with its caveats: The amount of clinical and demographic metadata varied by source and participant and was provided uncurated.

The V and J genes are TRBV12-3 or TRBV12-4 and TRBJ2-7, and TRBD1 aligns with 9 junction nucleotides. The TCR was taken from a man aged 25 to 40 who had recovered from COVID-19. Material: PBMCs or T cells enriched from blood (not recorded which). The nucleotide sequence is TGTGCCAGCAGTTTGGGACAGGGAGGCGAGCAGTACTTC. This encodes CASSLGQGGEQYF.